Following are 17 T cell receptor beta chains from one sample sequenced in a study of beta chain features in type 1 diabetes. TCRB transcripts that were expressed got sequenced, as all of the isolated RNA had been reverse transcribed. Only in-frame clones appear in the TCRdb table, and some are missing; sequencing was by immunoSEQ multiplex PCR. Seen here are hundreds of thousands of clones, about 14% observed once, and the top ten hold about 0.097%. Input material: naive CD4+ T cells from blood. Every receptor here comes from a man aged 18 to 29 in good health.

As to this clone: The identical CDR3 is also encoded by other nucleotide sequences in the sample. The CDR3 here is CASSLDRSYGYTF. For the CDR3, the DNA is TGTGCCAGCAGCTTAGATCGCAGCTATGGCTACACCTTC. The chain has TRBV7-2 and TRBJ1-2; D is uncertain. From germline, CDR1 is SGHTA and CDR2 FQGNSA. Trimming cost V 1 base and J 4 bases, with 7 bases left between them. CDR3 length equals 13 residues.

The rearrangement uses TRBV7-2 and TRBJ2-3; 9 nucleotides agree with TRBD2. Germline V lookup: CDR1 SGHTA, CDR2 FQGNSA. The CDR3 runs 16 residues. Trimming removed 1 base from V and 6 bases from J; junction bases left unmatched: 8. The CDR3 DNA reads TGTGCCAGCAGCTTAGTGGGGGTAGCGGGAGCGGATACGCAGTATTTT. Residues: CASSLVGVAGADTQYF.

This clone was recorded a few times. The chain carries TRBV9 and TRBJ2-1, with TRBD2 matching over 7 bases. V was clipped by 2 bases and J by 2 bases; unmatched bases: 7. CDR1 is SGDLS and CDR2 is YYNGEE in the germline V gene. The CDR3 totals 16 residues. CDR3 nucleotides: TGTGCCAGCAGCGTCCGAAGCGGGATTGCCTACAATGAGCAGTTCTTC. This gives the protein CASSVRSGIAYNEQFF.

This clone turned up a few times. J is TRBJ2-5 and V is TRBV19; tentative D call: TRBD1 (5 bases). The CDR3 runs to 17 residues. Germline CDR1 LNHDA, CDR2 SQIVND (reference sequence). The V and J ends lost 4 bases and 5 bases respectively, with 23 bases between them. CDR3 protein: CASSKVGSLTAFETQYF. CDR3 bases: TGTGCCAGTAGTAAGGTCGGCAGTCTGACAGCCTTCGAGACCCAGTACTTC.

V gene TRBV14 combines with J gene TRBJ2-1, with D possibly being TRBD2 (6 bases). Trimming removed 0 bases at V and 12 bases at J, with 12 bases between. There are 13 residues in the CDR3. Germline-derived CDR1 and CDR2 are SGHDN and FVKESK. The CDR3 nucleotides read TGTGCCAGCAGCCAAGATCGCGGGGTAGGGCAGTTCTTC. This codes for CASSQDRGVGQFF.

This clone was counted between two and nine times. The chain couples TRBV27 to TRBJ2-5, with 7 nucleotides matching TRBD2. The CDR3 is made up of 15 amino acids. Germline V lookup: CDR1 MNHEY, CDR2 SMNVEV (reference sequence). V shed 0 bases, J shed 3 bases, and the junction held 4 bases outside the gene matches. The DNA for the CDR3 is TGTGCCAGCAGTTTATCGTGGGGGGGAGAAGAGACCCAGTACTTC. Its protein is CASSLSWGGEETQYF.

This chain links TRBV2 with TRBJ2-4; 8 bases line up with TRBD2. Trimming took 4 bases from V and 6 from J; bases not matched to a gene: 11. Germline CDR1 is SNHLY and CDR2 is FYNNEI. The CDR3 is made up of 16 amino acids. The CDR3 here is CASSGGRLAGGNIQYF. The CDR3 nucleotides read TGTGCCAGCAGTGGGGGGCGGCTAGCGGGCGGAAACATTCAGTACTTC.

The sample holds a few counts of this clone. The rearrangement uses TRBV5-1 and TRBJ2-3; D possibly matches TRBD1 or TRBD2 (6 bases each). V lost 5 bases and J lost 4, with 11 bases in between. The length of the CDR3 is 13 residues. In germline, CDR1 is SGHRS, CDR2 YFSETQ. The CDR3 DNA sequence: TGCGCCAGCAGAGACGGGGGCGCAGATACGCAGTATTTT. Protein: CASRDGGADTQYF. The whole variable domain, remainder taken from reference TRBV5-1 and TRBJ2-3, is KAGVTQTPRYLIKTRGQQVTLSCSPISGHRSVSWYQQTPGQGLQFLFEYFSETQRNKGNFPGRFSGRQFSNSRSEMNVSTLELGDSALYLCASRDGGADTQYFGPGTRLTVL.

This clone was seen more than once but under ten times. This specimen includes other DNA sequences encoding the same CDR3. The V call is TRBV5-1, the J call TRBJ2-3, with TRBD2 identical over 13 bases. The ends lost 0 bases at V and 3 bases at J; junction bases unmatched: 1. The CDR3 covers 16 residues. CDR1 and CDR2 from the germline V gene are SGHRS and YFSETQ. The CDR3 reads CASSLGLAGGTDTQYF. The CDR3 DNA reads as TGCGCCAGCAGCTTGGGACTAGCGGGAGGAACAGATACGCAGTATTTT.

V and J are TRBV19 and TRBJ2-1, with 10 bases that match TRBD1. J gave up 8 bases and V 4 bases, and 11 bases lay outside the gene matches. Germline CDR1 and CDR2: LNHDA and SQIVND (reference sequence). This CDR3 comprises 16 residues. The DNA of the CDR3 is TGTGCCAGTAGTAGGATACCGGGACAGGGGACCCATGAGCAGTTCTTC. Translation gives CASSRIPGQGTHEQFF.

This chain connects TRBV5-4 to TRBJ1-3; maybe TRBD1 (5 bases). V lost 1 base, J lost 0 bases, and 8 bases lay in between. The length of the CDR3 is 15 residues. Germline CDR1 is SGHNT and CDR2 is YYREEE (reference sequence). The CDR3 loop is CASSLKGSSGNTIYF. In DNA, the CDR3 is TGTGCCAGCAGCTTGAAGGGGAGCTCTGGAAACACCATATATTTT. Combining the CDR3 with reference TRBV5-4 and TRBJ1-3 gives the whole variable domain ETGVTQSPTHLIKTRGQQVTLRCSSQSGHNTVSWYQQALGQGPQFIFQYYREEENGRGNFPPRFSGLQFPNYSSELNVNALELDDSALYLCASSLKGSSGNTIYFGEGSWLTVV.

The rearrangement uses TRBV7-3 and TRBJ2-1, with TRBD1 matching over 7 bases. Trimming cost V 4 bases and J 5 bases; bases outside gene matches: 8. CDR1 and CDR2 (germline): SGHTA, FQGTGA. This CDR3 is built from 15 residues. The CDR3 loop is CASSSRGRQDNEQFF. The DNA for the CDR3 is TGTGCCAGCAGCTCGAGGGGGCGACAGGACAATGAGCAGTTCTTC.

The chain couples TRBV9 to TRBJ1-3, with a tentative D call TRBD1 (6 bases). V lost 2 bases and J 4 bases, leaving 10 bases between the germline ends. Per germline, CDR1 SGDLS and CDR2 YYNGEE. The CDR3 spans 14 residues. The CDR3 sequence: CASSVLGAGNTIYF. In DNA, the CDR3 is TGTGCCAGCAGCGTGCTGGGGGCCGGAAACACCATATATTTT.

The chain carries TRBV28 and TRBJ2-3, with D possibly being TRBD2 (5 bases). Trimming shortened V by 3 bases and J by 1 base, and 11 bases separated the two germline ends. This CDR3 has 15 residues. Germline loops: CDR1 MDHEN, CDR2 SYDVKM. CDR3 in DNA: TGTGCCAGCAGTTTGCCTAGCCTCGGCACAGATACGCAGTATTTT. Protein product: CASSLPSLGTDTQYF.

This clone was seen a handful of times. The J gene is TRBJ2-5, the V gene TRBV7-2; 9 bases map to TRBD2. The CDR3 covers 15 residues. Germline CDR1 reads SGHTA; CDR2 reads FQGNSA. V was clipped by 0 bases and J by 1 base; unmatched bases: 0. DNA of the CDR3: TGTGCCAGCAGCTTAGCGCGGGGGGGCCAAGAGACCCAGTACTTC. This gives the protein CASSLARGGQETQYF.

This clone appeared a few times. The chain has TRBV25-1 and TRBJ2-7; D gene uncertain. V was shortened by 0 bases and J by 4 bases, with 7 bases between the two germline ends. The CDR3 is 13 residues long. Germline-derived CDR1 and CDR2 are MGHDK and SYGVNS. The CDR3 here is CASSEYGRYEQYF. Written as DNA, the CDR3 is TGTGCCAGCAGTGAATATGGTAGATACGAGCAGTACTTC.

This clone has more than one count but fewer than ten. The chain combines TRBV5-4 with TRBJ1-1, with 7 bases identical to TRBD1. The CDR3 spans 14 residues. In germline, CDR1 is SGHNT, CDR2 YYREEE (reference sequence). The V and J ends lost 4 bases and 0 bases, in that order; junction bases with no gene match: 3. CDR3 DNA: TGTGCCAGCAGCGTGGGACAGTTGAACACTGAAGCTTTCTTT. It specifies CASSVGQLNTEAFF.